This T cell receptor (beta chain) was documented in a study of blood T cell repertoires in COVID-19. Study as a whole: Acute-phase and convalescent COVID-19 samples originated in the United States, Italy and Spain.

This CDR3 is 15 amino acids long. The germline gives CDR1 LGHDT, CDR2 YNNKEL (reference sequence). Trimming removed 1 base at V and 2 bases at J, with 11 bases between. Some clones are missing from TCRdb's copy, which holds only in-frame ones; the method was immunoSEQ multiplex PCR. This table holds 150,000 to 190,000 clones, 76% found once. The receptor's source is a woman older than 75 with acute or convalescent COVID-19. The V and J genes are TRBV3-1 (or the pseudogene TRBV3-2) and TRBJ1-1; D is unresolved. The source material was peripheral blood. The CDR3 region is CASSQGWSGNTEAFF. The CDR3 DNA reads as TGTGCCAGCAGCCAAGGTTGGTCAGGCAACACTGAAGCTTTCTTT.